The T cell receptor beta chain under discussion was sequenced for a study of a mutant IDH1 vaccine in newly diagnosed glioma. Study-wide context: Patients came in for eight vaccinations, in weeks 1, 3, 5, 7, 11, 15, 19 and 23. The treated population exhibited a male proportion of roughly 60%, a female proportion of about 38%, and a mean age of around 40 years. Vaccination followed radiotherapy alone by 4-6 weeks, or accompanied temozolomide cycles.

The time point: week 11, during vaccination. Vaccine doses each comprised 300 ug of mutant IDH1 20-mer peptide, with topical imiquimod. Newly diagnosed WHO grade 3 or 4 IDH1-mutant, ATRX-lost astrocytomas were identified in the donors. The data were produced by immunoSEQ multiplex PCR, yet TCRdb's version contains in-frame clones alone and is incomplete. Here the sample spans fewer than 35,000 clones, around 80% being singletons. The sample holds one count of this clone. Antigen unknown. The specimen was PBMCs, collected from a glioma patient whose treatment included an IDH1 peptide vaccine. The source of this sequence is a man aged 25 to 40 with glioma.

CDR3 DNA: TGTGCCAGCCAGGGTTTGAGCAATCAGCCCCAGCATTTT. Translation: CASQGLSNQPQHF. The chain couples TRBV10-3 to TRBJ1-5; tentative D call: TRBD1 (5 bases). The germline gives CDR1 ENHRY, CDR2 SYGVKD. CDR3 length: 13 residues. The germline V and J ends were trimmed by 10 bases and 1 base, with 11 bases remaining between them.